These T cell receptor beta chains were read from a single sample in a study of shared clonotypes between healthy human individuals. Data came from immunoSEQ multiplex PCR; TCRdb stores just in-frame clones and leaves some out. The table records about 870,000 clones, around 92% of them present only once. Material: naive CD8+ T cells sorted from blood. The receptors stem from a man aged 25 to 45 in good health. The CDR3 runs from the conserved cysteine through the conserved F or W. D genes are given only for firm matches. Size tells how often a clone was seen (once, few, many) or the class of an expanded clone, and some rows leave it out.

CASRTGTSGYNEQFF	TGTGCCAGCAGAACCGGGACTAGCGGTTACAATGAGCAGTTCTTC	TRBD2	TRBV27	TRBJ2-1	-
CASSEGGFFSGNTIYF	TGTGCCAGCAGTGAAGGGGGGTTTTTCTCTGGAAACACCATATATTTT	-	TRBV6-1	TRBJ1-3	-
CASSQLAASTDTQYF	TGTGCCAGCAGCCAGCTAGCGGCTAGCACAGATACGCAGTATTTT	TRBD2	TRBV14	TRBJ2-3	-
CASSLYQIATEAFF	TGCGCCAGCAGCCTATATCAAATTGCAACTGAAGCTTTCTTT	-	TRBV5-1	TRBJ1-1	-
CASTGHLGFGYTF	TGTGCCAGCACGGGACACCTGGGGTTTGGCTACACCTTC	-	TRBV6-5	TRBJ1-2	-
CATGQGSYNEQFF	TGTGCCACAGGACAGGGGTCCTACAATGAGCAGTTCTTC	TRBD1	TRBV7-9	TRBJ2-1	-
CASSPTSDEKLFF	TGTGCCAGCAGCCCGACCTCGGATGAAAAACTGTTTTTT	-	TRBV11-2	TRBJ1-4	-
CASSEKLFF	TGTGCCAGCAGTGAAAAACTGTTTTTT	-	TRBV2	TRBJ1-4	-
CASSQVGVETQYF	TGCGCCAGCAGCCAAGTGGGTGTAGAGACCCAGTACTTC	-	TRBV4-1	TRBJ2-5	-
CASSPDGAGIYEQYF	TGTGCCAGCAGCCCCGATGGGGCAGGCATCTACGAGCAGTACTTC	-	TRBV5-5	TRBJ2-7	-
CASSQGYGNEKLFF	TGCGCCAGCAGCCAGGGCTACGGTAATGAAAAACTGTTTTTT	-	TRBV4-3	TRBJ1-4	-
CASSKTGDGFQPQHF	TGTGCCAGCAGCAAGACAGGGGACGGGTTTCAGCCCCAGCATTTT	TRBD1	TRBV28	TRBJ1-5	-
CASSVAAASSYEQYF	TGTGCCAGCAGCGTGGCAGCGGCGAGCTCCTACGAGCAGTACTTC	-	TRBV9	TRBJ2-7	-
CASSPIVRQGQNTEAFF	TGCGCCAGCAGCCCGATCGTCCGACAGGGCCAAAACACTGAAGCTTTCTTT	TRBD1	TRBV4-1	TRBJ1-1	-
CASSFGSYSYNEQFF	TGTGCCAGCAGTTTCGGTTCCTACTCCTACAATGAGCAGTTCTTC	-	TRBV27	TRBJ2-1	-
CASSRGRTNYEQYF	TGTGCCAGCAGCCGCGGACGGACGAACTACGAGCAGTACTTC	-	TRBV5-6	TRBJ2-7	-
CASSRKGRGPGANVLTF	TGTGCCAGCAGCAGAAAAGGGAGGGGCCCTGGGGCCAACGTCCTGACTTTC	-	TRBV21-1	TRBJ2-6	few
CAWSVLAGRRNEQFF	TGTGCCTGGAGTGTTTTAGCGGGAAGGAGGAATGAGCAGTTCTTC	TRBD2	TRBV30	TRBJ2-1	-
CASSISDGWGSNQPQHF	TGTGCCAGTAGTATATCGGACGGCTGGGGTAGCAATCAGCCCCAGCATTTT	-	TRBV19	TRBJ1-5	once
CASSQVQGSYEQYF	TGCGCCAGCAGCCAAGTTCAGGGATCCTACGAGCAGTACTTC	-	TRBV4-1	TRBJ2-7	once
CASSAGARAHEQFF	TGTGCCAGCAGCGCAGGCGCCAGGGCCCATGAGCAGTTCTTC	-	TRBV7-9	TRBJ2-1	-
CASSMLNGLAGNNEQFF	TGTGCCAGTAGTATGCTCAATGGTCTAGCGGGTAACAATGAGCAGTTCTTC	TRBD2	TRBV19	TRBJ2-1	-
CASSISPHRGPSNQPQHF	TGTGCCAGCAGTATAAGCCCCCACAGGGGGCCTAGCAATCAGCCCCAGCATTTT	TRBD1	TRBV27	TRBJ1-5	-
CASSPRGPAGGYTF	TGCGCCAGCAGCCCAAGGGGACCGGCCGGGGGCTACACCTTC	-	TRBV4-1	TRBJ1-2	-